Shown below are 5 T cell receptor beta chains from a single sample sequenced in a study of blood T cell repertoires in COVID-19. Data came from immunoSEQ multiplex PCR; TCRdb stores just in-frame clones and leaves some out. The sample shows approximately 440,000 clones, 75% to 90% of them seen only once. The specimen sequenced was PBMCs or T cells enriched from blood (not recorded which). Receptors were obtained from a young woman who had recovered from COVID-19.

The V and J genes are TRBV7-8 and TRBJ2-1; D is unresolved. This CDR3 has 14 residues. V gave up 2 bases and J gave up 9 bases, with 14 bases separating them. Germline V lookup: CDR1 SGHVS, CDR2 FQNEAQ. The CDR3 region has the DNA TGTGCCAGCAGCTTAAAGGTATTAGGCGGTGAGCAGTTCTTC. Its translation is CASSLKVLGGEQFF.

The chain has TRBV30 and TRBJ1-4; 8 nucleotides line up with TRBD1. Per the germline V gene, CDR1 is GTSNPN and CDR2 is SVGIG (reference sequence). The CDR3 totals 14 residues. V lost 4 bases to trimming and J lost 6 bases; unmatched junction nucleotides: 7. CDR3 amino acids: CAWTTGTGDEKLFF. The CDR3 DNA reads TGTGCCTGGACCACCGGGACAGGAGATGAAAAACTGTTTTTT.

V gene TRBV2 combines with J gene TRBJ2-2; TRBD1 matches at 7 bases. Per germline, CDR1 SNHLY and CDR2 FYNNEI. This CDR3 has 14 residues. V lost 6 bases and J lost 2; bases outside the gene matches: 3. In DNA form, the CDR3 reads TGTGCCAGCAGAGGGACAGTAAACACCGGGGAGCTGTTTTTT. Its protein product is CASRGTVNTGELFF.

In this sample, this clone turned up once. The chain carries TRBV7-2 and TRBJ2-3; D is undetermined. Trimming stripped 4 bases from V and 6 bases from J, with 8 bases between. Germline V gene sequence: CDR1 SGHTA, CDR2 FQGNSA. This CDR3 has 12 residues. CDR3 sequence reads: CASSSDSDTQYF. The CDR3 DNA sequence: TGTGCCAGCAGCTCTGACTCGGATACGCAGTATTTT.

This clone was seen only once. CDR3 sequence (DNA): TGTGCCAGCATCCCAACCGGGGCCGGGGAGCTGTTTTTT. Its protein product is CASIPTGAGELFF. The chain uses TRBV11-2 and TRBJ2-2; tentative D call: TRBD2 (5 bases). The V and J ends lost 7 bases and 6 bases respectively, with 12 bases between them. The CDR3 consists of 13 residues. Germline V gene lookup returns CDR1 SGHAT and CDR2 FQNNGV.